These T cell receptor beta chains were read from a single sample in a study of read filtering for tumor transcriptome and immune sequencing. TCRdb passed the reads through MiXCR, listing each CDR3 protein once. The data hold approximately 58,000 distinct CDR3 sequences, with around a fifth observed a single time. The specimen was a population of CD138-negative cells sorted from bone marrow. The receptors stem from a donor aged 40 or older with multiple myeloma. CDR3s include the opening cysteine and the closing phenylalanine or tryptophan. D genes are given only for firm matches. Where a row states a size, it is once, few, many or the class of an expanded clone; other rows omit it.

clone_size,v_call,d_call,j_call,cdr3_nt,cdr3_aa
NA,TRBV7-3,NA,TRBJ2-5,TGTGCCAGCAGCTTAACAGGGGCCCGAGAGACCCAGTACTTC,CASSLTGARETQYF
many,TRBV7-9,TRBD1,TRBJ2-7,TGTGCCAGCAGCCAAGTACAGGGGGGCGAGCAGTACTTC,CASSQVQGGEQYF
many,TRBV11-3,NA,TRBJ2-1,TGTGCCAGCAGCGCGGGCCGACGGATCTCCTACAATGAGCAGTTCTTC,CASSAGRRISYNEQFF
many,TRBV15,NA,TRBJ2-2,TGTGCCACCAGCAGAGCATTGGGACTGCCCGAGAAGCTGTTTTTT,CATSRALGLPEKLFF
NA,TRBV4-2,TRBD1,TRBJ2-7,TGTGCCAGCAGCCAAGAGGCAGGGGGAGCCACCTACGAGCAGTACTTC,CASSQEAGGATYEQYF
NA,TRBV6-1,TRBD1,TRBJ1-1,TGTGCCAGCAGTGAGGGGACAGGGGAAGCTTTCTTT,CASSEGTGEAFF
many,TRBV6-2/TRBV6-3,NA,TRBJ2-5,TGTGCCAGCAGTTATTATGTGGAGACCCAGTACTTC,CASSYYVETQYF
many,TRBV27,NA,TRBJ2-7,TGTGCCAGCAGTTTTTGGGGGAGTGAGCAGTACTTC,CASSFWGSEQYF
few,TRBV6-6,NA,TRBJ2-7,TGTGCCAGCAGTTACTCGGGCCCCGGCGGGGACGGTCTATCCTACGAGCAGTACTTC,CASSYSGPGGDGLSYEQYF
many,TRBV20-1,TRBD1,TRBJ2-7,TGCAGTGCTAGACGGGGACAGTACGAGCAGTACTTC,CSARRGQYEQYF
many,TRBV6-2/TRBV6-3,NA,TRBJ2-6,TGTGCCAGCAGCCCCCCTGGAAACCCCTCTGGGGCCAACGTCCTGACTTTC,CASSPPGNPSGANVLTF
NA,TRBV20-1,NA,TRBJ2-5,TGCAGTGCTAGAGTTTCGGACAAGCTACAAGAGACCCAGTACTTC,CSARVSDKLQETQYF
few,TRBV5-4,NA,TRBJ2-5,TGTGCCAGCAGCCCCCGATCGGGAGTACGGGAGACCCAGTACTTC,CASSPRSGVRETQYF
many,TRBV24-1,TRBD1,TRBJ1-2,TGTGCCACCAGTGAGACAGGGGGCGCGTCCTATGGCTACACCTTC,CATSETGGASYGYTF
many,TRBV20-1,NA,TRBJ1-1,TGCAGTGCTCGTCCCGGGGCCTTCACGAACACTGAAGCTTTCTTT,CSARPGAFTNTEAFF
few,TRBV6-6,NA,TRBJ2-4,TGTGCCAGCGTCTCCCCGAACGTCGGAGACATTCAGTACTTC,CASVSPNVGDIQYF
NA,TRBV11-2,NA,TRBJ2-3,TGTGCCAGCAGCCAGGCGGTTGGCGGGGGCACAGATACGCAGTATTTT,CASSQAVGGGTDTQYF
few,TRBV5-5,TRBD1,TRBJ1-5,TGTGCCAGCAGTCATAGGGACAGGAGCTCTCTGGGTGGCAATCAGCCCCAGCATTTT,CASSHRDRSSLGGNQPQHF
many,TRBV20-1,NA,TRBJ2-7,TGCAGTGCTAGAGCAACAGAAACTCTCTACGAGCAGTACTTC,CSARATETLYEQYF
NA,TRBV28,NA,TRBJ2-7,TGTGCCAGCAGCCCCCAACCGGATTACGACCAGTACTTC,CASSPQPDYDQYF
NA,TRBV29-1,NA,TRBJ2-1,TGCAGCGTTGGACAGCTCTCCTACAATGAGCAGTTCTTC,CSVGQLSYNEQFF
many,TRBV12-3/TRBV12-4,TRBD2,TRBJ2-3,TGTGCCAGCAGTTTCCCGGGACTAGCGGGGCCAAGTGGGAGCACAGATACGCAGTATTTT,CASSFPGLAGPSGSTDTQYF
many,TRBV7-2,NA,TRBJ2-5,TGTGCCAGCAGCTTAGACAGGTTGCAGACCCAGTACTTC,CASSLDRLQTQYF
many,TRBV18,NA,TRBJ2-2,TGTGCCAGCTCACCAGAACAGGCGGCGAACACCGGGGAGCTGTTTTTT,CASSPEQAANTGELFF
many,TRBV20-1,NA,TRBJ1-1,TGCAGTGCTAAACGACCGGGACACCAGAACACTGAAGCTTTCTTT,CSAKRPGHQNTEAFF
NA,TRBV27,TRBD2,TRBJ2-5,TGTGCCAGCAGTTTCGGGGGGAGGCGGGCCGAGACCCAGTACTTC,CASSFGGRRAETQYF
many,TRBV6-7,NA,TRBJ2-7,TGTGCCAGACCCGGCGTAAAGAACGAGCAGTACTTC,CARPGVKNEQYF
few,TRBV20-1,NA,TRBJ2-3,TGCAGTGCCCGAGGTCCGTCAGATACGCAGTATTTT,CSARGPSDTQYF
many,TRBV6-1,NA,TRBJ2-3,TGTGCCAGCACCAGGGCAGGACTTTCGGATACGCAGTATTTT,CASTRAGLSDTQYF
many,TRBV28,TRBD2,TRBJ2-7,TGTGCCAGCAGTTCGACTAGCGGGAGGTTCTCCTACGAGCAGTACTTC,CASSSTSGRFSYEQYF
many,TRBV20-1,NA,TRBJ2-5,TGCAGTGCTAGAGGCTCGGGGTACCAAGAGACCCAGTACTTC,CSARGSGYQETQYF
many,TRBV7-3,NA,TRBJ2-3,TGTGCCAGCAGCTTAACGTCGGACACTAGCACAGATACGCAGTATTTT,CASSLTSDTSTDTQYF
NA,TRBV6-4,NA,TRBJ1-3,TGTGCCAGCAGTGACCCCCTAAATCAGGCTGGAAACACCATATATTTT,CASSDPLNQAGNTIYF
many,TRBV20-1,TRBD2,TRBJ2-1,TGCAGTGCGCCGGGACTAGCGGCCTCCTACAATGAGCAGTTCTTC,CSAPGLAASYNEQFF
many,TRBV4-1,NA,TRBJ2-7,TGCGCCAGCAGCCAAGAACCGACACGACCCTCCTACGAGCAGTACTTC,CASSQEPTRPSYEQYF
NA,TRBV28,NA,TRBJ1-1,TGTGCCAGCAGTTTGGTCAGGGTAGGCACTGAAGCTTTCTTT,CASSLVRVGTEAFF
many,TRBV2,NA,TRBJ2-1,TGTGCCAGCAGAAAGATCCTACAGGGCAATGAGCAGTTCTTC,CASRKILQGNEQFF
few,TRBV6-1,NA,TRBJ1-5,TGTGCCAGCAGTGTTAATAGGGCTCGGATTAGCAATCAGCCCCAGCATTTT,CASSVNRARISNQPQHF
few,TRBV28,TRBD1,TRBJ1-1,TGTGCCAGCAGTTTGGGTGCAGGGGGCCAAACTGAAGCTTTCTTT,CASSLGAGGQTEAFF
NA,TRBV19,TRBD1,TRBJ2-2,TGTGCCAGTAGACAGGGGGCCGGGGAGCTGTCTTTT,CASRQGAGELSF
many,TRBV6-1,NA,TRBJ2-7,TGTGCCAGCAGCGTCCTCGTCTACGAGCAGTACTTC,CASSVLVYEQYF
many,TRBV2,TRBD1,TRBJ1-1,TGTGCCAGCAGTGACTATCCGGTGGGACAGGGTGTTAAAGCTTTCTTT,CASSDYPVGQGVKAFF
few,TRBV20-1,TRBD2,TRBJ2-5,TGCAGTGCTAACCCCCCGACTAGCGGGGGACAGCCCGACTTC,CSANPPTSGGQPDF
NA,TRBV12-3/TRBV12-4,NA,TRBJ1-5,TGTGCCAGCGGTTTTAGACAGAATAGCAATCAGCCCCAGCATTTT,CASGFRQNSNQPQHF
medium-sized,TRBV7-2,TRBD1,TRBJ2-1,TGTGCCAGCAGCTTCGGACAGGGCATGATCAATGAGCAGTTCTTC,CASSFGQGMINEQFF
few,TRBV29-1,NA,TRBJ1-1,TGCAGCGTTGAAGGAGGCAGGGCAACTGAAGCTTTCTTT,CSVEGGRATEAFF
many,TRBV4-1,NA,TRBJ2-7,TGCGCCAGCAGCCGACCGACTGCCAGCTCCTACGAGCAGTACTTC,CASSRPTASSYEQYF
many,TRBV28,NA,TRBJ1-5,TGTGCCAGCACCCCCGGCGGAACCAATCAGCCCCAGCATTTT,CASTPGGTNQPQHF
many,TRBV10-2,TRBD2,TRBJ2-6,TGCGCCAGCAGTGCGGCTAGCGGGGGAGTAGGGGCCAACGTCCTGACTTTC,CASSAASGGVGANVLTF
NA,TRBV6-1,NA,TRBJ1-5,TGTGCTTCACGGTCCGGGGGTGGCAATCAGCCCCAGCATTTT,CASRSGGGNQPQHF
many,TRBV18,NA,TRBJ1-1,TGTGCCAGCTCACCTAGTCTGACTGAAGCTTTCTTT,CASSPSLTEAFF